This T cell receptor (beta chain) derives from a study of shared clonotypes between healthy human individuals. The protocol was immunoSEQ multiplex PCR, while the TCRdb copy is restricted to in-frame clones and leaves out a portion. In the table there are some 1,600,000 clones, approximately 98% of which are singletons. The TCR was taken from a man aged 25 to 40 in good health. The specimen was naive CD4+ T cells sorted from blood. Noted subset: CD45RA+ positively selected.

CDR3 nucleotide sequence: TGCGCCAGCAGCGTCCAGGACAATGAGCAGTTCTTC. Translated, it gives CASSVQDNEQFF. The chain combines TRBV5-1 with TRBJ2-1; D is uncertain. With 4 bases removed from V and 5 bases from J, the gap between germline ends came to 7 bases. Germline V gives CDR1 SGHRS, CDR2 YFSETQ. The length of the CDR3 is 12 residues.